The 3 T cell receptor beta chains reported below all come from one sample, sequenced in a study of shared clonotypes between healthy human individuals. CD45RO-negative CD8 cells positively selected for CCR7 made up the naive population, which excluded terminally differentiated effector memory CD45RA+ cells. Sequencing used immunoSEQ multiplex PCR; TCRdb keeps in-frame clones, though not all of them. The repertoire holds around 700,000 clones, roughly nine tenths seen once, with about 24% in the top ten. Input material: naive CD8+ T cells sorted from blood. The receptors were sampled from a man aged 25 to 40 in good health.

This clone was counted only a few times. Different DNA sequences within this sample yield the same CDR3. This rearrangement joins TRBV27 to TRBJ2-5; D uncertain. Germline V gene data show CDR1 as MNHEY and CDR2 as SMNVEV (reference sequence). CDR3 length equals 11 residues. Trimming took 3 bases from V and 1 from J, leaving 0 bases between them. CDR3 amino acids: CASSFQETQYF. The CDR3 nucleotides are TGTGCCAGCAGTTTCCAAGAGACCCAGTACTTC.

The genes are TRBV29-1 and TRBJ2-5; D is possibly TRBD2 (5 bases). Trimming removed 0 bases at V and 4 bases at J, with 12 bases between. CDR1 and CDR2 from the germline V gene are SQVTM and ANQGSEA. This CDR3 comprises 14 residues. DNA of the CDR3: TGCAGCGTTGAAGAGGGCCCTCGGGGAGAGACCCAGTACTTC. Its translation is CSVEEGPRGETQYF.

The gene calls are TRBV5-4 and TRBJ2-1; D ambiguous. CDR1 is SGHNT, CDR2 YYREEE, per germline (reference sequence). Trimming left V 0 bases short and J 7 bases short, with 8 bases between. The CDR3 is 13 residues long. The DNA of the CDR3 is TGTGCCAGCAGCTTGGGTGGTGTAAATGAGCAGTTCTTC. This gives the protein CASSLGGVNEQFF.